The 11 T cell receptor beta chains below were found in one sample sequenced in a study of beta chain features in type 1 diabetes. Every bit of the isolated RNA underwent reverse transcription, so sequencing read expressed TCRB transcripts. TCRdb's copy holds only in-frame clones and misses some; the assay was immunoSEQ multiplex PCR. The sample records 200,000 to 300,000 clones, around 9.9% being singletons. Study-wide results and limits: Researchers report that Type 1 diabetes patients had moderately but significantly shorter TCRB CDR3s across all four CD4+ subsets.

Their specific antigens are unknown. The sequenced material came from naive CD4+ T cells from blood. The receptors shown here come from a man aged 25 to 45 with type 1 diabetes.

This rearrangement joins TRBV5-1 to TRBJ2-5, with 8 bases fitting TRBD1. The germline V gene has CDR1 SGHRS and CDR2 YFSETQ. The CDR3 sequence is 14 residues long. The ends lost 6 bases at V and 1 base at J; junction bases unmatched: 5. The CDR3 region is CASKGQGAQETQYF. In DNA, the CDR3 is TGCGCCAGCAAGGGGCAGGGGGCCCAAGAGACCCAGTACTTC.

This clone was observed a handful of times. The genes are TRBV7-6 and TRBJ2-5, with 8 bases that match TRBD2. V gave up 3 bases and J gave up 8 bases; unmatched junction bases: 5. CDR3 length: 13 residues. Germline V CDR1 and CDR2: SGHVS, FNYEAQ. CDR3 nucleotides: TGTGCCAGCAGCTTTTCAGCGGGGGAAACCCAGTACTTC. Its protein is CASSFSAGETQYF.

About this clone: This sample also contains other DNA sequences that code for the same CDR3. The chain joins TRBV7-2 to TRBJ1-2, with 7 bases aligning to TRBD1. There are 13 residues in the CDR3. V lost 5 bases and J lost 3; bases outside the gene matches: 3. Germline V gene lookup returns CDR1 SGHTA and CDR2 FQGNSA. The chain's CDR3 is CASSPDRDYGYTF. The DNA for the CDR3 is TGTGCCAGCAGCCCCGACAGGGACTATGGCTACACCTTC.

The rearrangement uses TRBV30 and TRBJ2-3; tentatively, D is TRBD1 (5 bases). Germline assignment: CDR1 GTSNPN and CDR2 SVGIG (reference sequence). V dropped 3 bases and J dropped 2 bases, with 18 bases sitting between them. CDR3 length: 16 amino acids. The CDR3 region has the DNA TGTGCCTGGAGCCTCCCGGCAGGGAAAGTCACAGATACGCAGTATTTT. As protein: CAWSLPAGKVTDTQYF.

The chain joins TRBV5-1 to TRBJ2-3, with D perhaps matching TRBD1 (5 bases). Germline CDR1 is SGHRS and CDR2 is YFSETQ. The CDR3 sequence is 13 residues long. The germline V and J ends were trimmed by 0 bases and 8 bases, with 10 bases remaining between them. CDR3 sequence: CASSLAQGTTQYF. For the CDR3, the DNA is TGCGCCAGCAGCTTGGCCCAGGGCACTACGCAGTATTTT. The whole variable domain, filled in from reference TRBV5-1 and TRBJ2-3, reads KAGVTQTPRYLIKTRGQQVTLSCSPISGHRSVSWYQQTPGQGLQFLFEYFSETQRNKGNFPGRFSGRQFSNSRSEMNVSTLELGDSALYLCASSLAQGTTQYFGPGTRLTVL.

This clone was seen a few times. The J gene is TRBJ2-1, the V gene TRBV9; TRBD2 matches at 10 bases. The CDR3 has 15 residues. The germline CDR1 and CDR2 sequences are SGDLS and YYNGEE. V shed 3 bases, J shed 6 bases, and the junction held 6 bases outside the gene matches. CDR3 DNA sequence: TGTGCCAGCAGCGCAAGCGGGGGGGCTTTCAATGAGCAGTTCTTC. It specifies CASSASGGAFNEQFF.

Only a few counts were recorded for this clone. The J gene is TRBJ1-5, the V gene TRBV30; TRBD1 might be the D (6 bases). Germline V gives CDR1 GTSNPN, CDR2 SVGIG (reference sequence). Trimming removed 0 bases from V and 9 bases from J, with 12 bases in between. The CDR3 is made up of 13 amino acids. The CDR3 reads CAWSVGGQGPQHF. The CDR3 nucleotides are TGTGCCTGGAGTGTAGGGGGTCAAGGGCCCCAGCATTTT. The whole variable domain, filled in from reference TRBV30 and TRBJ1-5, reads SQTIHQWPATLVQPVGSPLSLECTVEGTSNPNLYWYRQAAGRGLQLLFYSVGIGQISSEVPQNLSASRPQDRQFILSSKKLLLSDSGFYLCAWSVGGQGPQHFGDGTRLSIL.

This clone was seen a few times. Other DNA sequences in the sample encode the same CDR3. The J gene is TRBJ2-7, the V gene TRBV7-8, with D possibly TRBD2 on 5 matching bases. The CDR3 covers 14 residues. The germline V gene encodes CDR1 SGHVS and CDR2 FQNEAQ. Trimming pared 2 bases from V and 1 base from J, leaving 9 bases between. The CDR3 loop reads CASSLRGLSYEQYF. In nucleotides, the CDR3 is TGTGCCAGCAGCTTACGGGGATTGTCCTACGAGCAGTACTTC.

The CDR3 loop reads CASSPGLSTDTQYF. DNA for the CDR3: TGTGCCAGCAGCCCGGGACTCAGCACAGATACGCAGTATTTT. This chain connects TRBV7-9 to TRBJ2-3; D possibly corresponds to TRBD2 (6 bases). V was pared by 5 bases and J by 0 bases, with 9 bases between. The CDR3 loop spans 14 amino acids. In germline, CDR1 is SEHNR, CDR2 FQNEAQ (reference sequence).

The CDR3 coding sequence is TGTGCCAGCAGCTTGGGGGGACTAGCCGGGGGATTGGACGAGCAGTACTTC. The encoded protein is CASSLGGLAGGLDEQYF. This sequence joins TRBV5-4 and TRBJ2-7; 9 bases map to TRBD2. Per germline, CDR1 SGHNT and CDR2 YYREEE (reference sequence). The CDR3 is 17 amino acids. V gave up 0 bases and J gave up 5 bases; unmatched junction bases: 12.

The chain recombines TRBV28 with TRBJ2-3, with 8 bases that match TRBD1. From germline, CDR1 is MDHEN and CDR2 SYDVKM. J gave up 3 bases and V 6 bases, and 8 bases lay outside the gene matches. This CDR3 is 15 amino acids long. DNA of the CDR3: TGTGCCAGCAGCCAGGGACAGGTGTTTACAGATACGCAGTATTTT. Translation gives CASSQGQVFTDTQYF.